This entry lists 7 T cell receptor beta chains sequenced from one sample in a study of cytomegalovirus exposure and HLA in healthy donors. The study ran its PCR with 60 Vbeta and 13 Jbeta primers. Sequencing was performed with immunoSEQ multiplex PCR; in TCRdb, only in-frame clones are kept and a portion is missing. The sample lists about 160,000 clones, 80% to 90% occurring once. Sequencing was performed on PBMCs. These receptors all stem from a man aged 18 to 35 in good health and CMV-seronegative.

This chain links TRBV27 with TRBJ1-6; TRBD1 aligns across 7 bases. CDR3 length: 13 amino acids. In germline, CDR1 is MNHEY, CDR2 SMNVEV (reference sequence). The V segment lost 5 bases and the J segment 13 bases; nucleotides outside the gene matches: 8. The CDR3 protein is CASSAEQGFPLHF. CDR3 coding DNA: TGTGCCAGCAGTGCGGAACAGGGGTTCCCCCTCCACTTT.

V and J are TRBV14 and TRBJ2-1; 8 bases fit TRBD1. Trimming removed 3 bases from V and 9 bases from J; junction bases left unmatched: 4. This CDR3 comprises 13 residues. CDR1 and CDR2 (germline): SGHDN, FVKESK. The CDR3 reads CASSHLGTGEQFF. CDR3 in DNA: TGTGCCAGCAGCCACCTCGGGACAGGTGAGCAGTTCTTC.

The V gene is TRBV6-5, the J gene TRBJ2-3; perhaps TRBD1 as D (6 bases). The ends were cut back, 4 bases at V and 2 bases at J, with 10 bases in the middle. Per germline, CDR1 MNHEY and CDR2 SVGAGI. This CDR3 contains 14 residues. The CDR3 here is CASSSNRATDTQYF. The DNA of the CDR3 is TGTGCCAGCAGTTCGAACAGGGCCACAGATACGCAGTATTTT.

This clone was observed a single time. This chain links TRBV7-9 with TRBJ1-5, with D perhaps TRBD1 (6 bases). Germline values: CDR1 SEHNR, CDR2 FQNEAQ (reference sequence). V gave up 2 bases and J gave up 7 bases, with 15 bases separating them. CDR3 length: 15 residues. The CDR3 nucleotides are TGTGCCAGCAGCTTACGGGACGAGCAGGGGCAGCCCCAGCATTTT. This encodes CASSLRDEQGQPQHF.

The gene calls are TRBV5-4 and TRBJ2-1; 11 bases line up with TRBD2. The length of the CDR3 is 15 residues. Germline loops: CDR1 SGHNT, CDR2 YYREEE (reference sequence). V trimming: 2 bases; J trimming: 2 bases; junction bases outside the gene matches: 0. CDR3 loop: CASSFSGRAYNEQFF. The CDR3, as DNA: TGTGCCAGCAGCTTTAGCGGGAGGGCCTACAATGAGCAGTTCTTC.

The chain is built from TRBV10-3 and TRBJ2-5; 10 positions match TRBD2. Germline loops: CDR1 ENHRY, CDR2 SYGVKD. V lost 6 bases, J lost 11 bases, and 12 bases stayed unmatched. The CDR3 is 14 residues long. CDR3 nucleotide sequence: TGTGCCATCAGGGAACTAGCGGGAATAGGGGGGCAGTACTTC. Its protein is CAIRELAGIGGQYF.

The DNA for the CDR3 is TGTGCCAGCAGCACATACACAGATACGCAGTATTTT. Protein sequence: CASSTYTDTQYF. The J gene is TRBJ2-3, the V gene TRBV9; D is uncertain. Trimming pared 4 bases from V and 2 bases from J, leaving 5 bases between. This CDR3 is built from 12 residues. Germline CDR1 SGDLS, CDR2 YYNGEE.